This TCR beta chain was sequenced in a study of metastatic and nonmetastatic thyroid tumors. Overall study: Repertoire comparison spanned blood and tumor or nodule tissue of malignant and benign thyroid patients. Study-wide results and caveats: It was reportedly found that TCR beta diversity was significantly higher in malignant thyroid tumors than in benign nodules, a difference seen in both blood and tumor samples.

Authors' analysis steps: Building a distant-metastasis classifier for papillary thyroid cancer drew on CDR3 differences across clinicopathological groups. TCRdb re-clonotyped the PCR reads via MiXCR. The authors' filters were not applied to this entry. The data show about 92,000 clones, with about 15% seen just once and roughly 4% held by the top ten. This CDR3 is 16 amino acids long. After removal of 4 bases from V and 0 bases from J, the junction contained 8 bases not matched to a gene. CDR1 is LGHDT, CDR2 YNNKEL, per germline (reference sequence). Patients were all untreated before their thyroid surgery. This clone was observed at least ten times. Its antigen is unidentified.

The TCR comes from a female donor with papillary thyroid cancer or a benign thyroid nodule (not recorded which). Some clones in this sample may be carry-over from other donors' samples. The chain is built from TRBV3-1 and TRBJ2-7; 8 bases agree with TRBD1. The sequencing input was blood. CDR3 sequence reads: CASSRLRDRSSYEQYF. DNA for the CDR3: TGTGCCAGCAGCCGGCTCCGGGACAGGAGCTCCTACGAGCAGTACTTC.